These 26 T cell receptor beta chains share one sample of origin, sequenced in a study of blood T cell repertoires in COVID-19. The protocol was immunoSEQ multiplex PCR, while the TCRdb copy is restricted to in-frame clones and leaves out a portion. This sample carries 40,000 to 55,000 clones, 85% to 95% of them seen once, and the ten largest clones take more than 5.5%. Sequencing used peripheral blood. These receptors came from a human donor in a cohort sampled during active COVID-19.

This rearrangement joins TRBV6-4 to TRBJ2-2; the D gene is possibly TRBD1 (6 bases). CDR1 and CDR2 from the germline V gene are MRHNA and SNTAGT. The CDR3 runs to 15 residues. The V end lost 6 bases, the J end lost 3 bases, and 14 bases lay between the germline ends. CDR3 region: CASSPDRSDTGELFF. In DNA form, the CDR3 reads TGTGCCAGCAGCCCGGACAGATCAGACACCGGGGAGCTGTTTTTT.

The chain employs TRBV6-2 or TRBV6-3 and TRBJ2-3, with D possibly being TRBD2 (6 bases). Germline V CDR1 and CDR2: MNHEY, SVGEGT. CDR3 length equals 18 residues. Trimming pared 5 bases from V and 2 bases from J, leaving 23 bases between. The CDR3 spells CASSPPLRWRGNTDTQYF. The CDR3, as DNA: TGTGCCAGCAGTCCCCCCCTCAGGTGGCGGGGAAACACAGATACGCAGTATTTT.

The chain couples TRBV11-2 to TRBJ2-7; D uncertain. The germline gives CDR1 SGHAT, CDR2 FQNNGV. There are 12 residues in the CDR3. Trimming removed 2 bases at V and 5 bases at J, with 7 bases between. The CDR3 DNA is TGTGCCAGCAGCTTACGGGTTGACGAGCAGTACTTC. It encodes CASSLRVDEQYF.

The V call is TRBV24-1, the J call TRBJ2-5; 11 nucleotides line up with TRBD1. The CDR3 totals 15 residues. Germline values: CDR1 KGHDR, CDR2 SFDVKD. V shed 4 bases, J shed 3 bases, and the junction held 3 bases outside the gene matches. The CDR3 here is CATSEGQGGKETQYF. The CDR3 DNA follows: TGTGCCACCAGTGAGGGACAGGGGGGAAAAGAGACCCAGTACTTC.

The J gene is TRBJ1-2, the V gene TRBV7-8; TRBD1 aligns across 11 bases. V dropped 5 bases and J dropped 1; count of bases not matched to a gene: 12. The CDR3 is made up of 18 amino acids. The germline gives CDR1 SGHVS, CDR2 FQNEAQ. In DNA, the CDR3 is TGTGCCAGCAGCAATGGACAGGGGGCCAATGCTGGTAACTATGGCTACACCTTC. This sequence encodes CASSNGQGANAGNYGYTF.

The genes are TRBV6-5 and TRBJ2-4; 8 nucleotides agree with TRBD1. The CDR3 extends over 13 amino acids. Per the germline V gene, CDR1 is MNHEY and CDR2 is SVGAGI. Germline trimming cut 6 bases from V and 8 bases from J; bases unmatched to any gene: 6. The chain's CDR3 is CASSAGGWDIQYF. CDR3 in DNA: TGTGCCAGCAGCGCAGGGGGCTGGGACATTCAGTACTTC.

The chain carries TRBV6-5 and TRBJ2-1; 9 bases agree with TRBD1. Germline V gene sequence: CDR1 MNHEY, CDR2 SVGAGI. V lost 4 bases, J lost 2 bases, and 3 bases stayed unmatched. The CDR3 runs to 15 residues. CDR3 coding DNA: TGTGCCAGCAGTTCGGACAGGGGCCCCTACAATGAGCAGTTCTTC. Protein product: CASSSDRGPYNEQFF.

V is TRBV6-6 and J is TRBJ2-3; possible D gene TRBD2, 5 bases. This CDR3 is built from 15 residues. Trimming cost V 2 bases and J 6 bases, with 15 bases left between them. Germline V gene data show CDR1 as MNHNY and CDR2 as SVGAGI (reference sequence). CDR3 bases: TGTGCCAGCAGTTACCCCCCGGGTAGCGCCGATACGCAGTATTTT. Translated: CASSYPPGSADTQYF.

The gene calls are TRBV2 and TRBJ2-5, with D perhaps matching TRBD2 (7 bases). Germline loops: CDR1 SNHLY, CDR2 FYNNEI. Between the trimmed V and J ends, which lost 2 bases and 0 bases, there was a span of 10 bases. CDR3 length equals 15 residues. CDR3 coding DNA: TGTGCCAGCAGTGAAAGGGGGGGGCACCAAGAGACCCAGTACTTC. Its translation is CASSERGGHQETQYF.

V usage is TRBV3-1 (or the pseudogene TRBV3-2) and J usage is TRBJ2-2; 7 bases are shared with TRBD2. CDR3 length: 17 amino acids. V was pared by 0 bases and J by 0 bases, with 4 bases of the junction left unmatched. Germline V gene sequence: CDR1 LGHDT, CDR2 YNNKEL (reference sequence). The CDR3 DNA reads TGTGCCAGCAGCCAAGATTTGCGGGGGACGAACACCGGGGAGCTGTTTTTT. Encoded protein: CASSQDLRGTNTGELFF.

This chain joins TRBV2 and TRBJ1-4; D is unresolved. Trimming left V 2 bases short and J 8 bases short, with 18 bases between. Germline-derived CDR1 and CDR2 are SNHLY and FYNNEI. This CDR3 is built from 16 residues. CDR3 nucleotide sequence: TGTGCCAGCAGTGAACAGACGGTTTCCTTCGGGGAAAAACTGTTTTTT. Encoded protein: CASSEQTVSFGEKLFF.

The chain combines TRBV19 with TRBJ1-1, with D unresolved. CDR3 length: 14 amino acids. Germline CDR1 reads LNHDA; CDR2 reads SQIVND (reference sequence). V was cut by 4 bases and J by 4 bases, with 13 bases left in between. CDR3 in amino acids: CASSNTAGSTEAFF. In DNA form, the CDR3 reads TGTGCCAGTAGTAACACGGCAGGTAGCACTGAAGCTTTCTTT.

This clone was seen once. The rearrangement joins TRBV27 to TRBJ2-1; weak D call: TRBD1 (5 bases). Deletions cut 2 bases from V and 0 bases from J, with 8 bases between. This CDR3 is built from 15 residues. Germline V gene data show CDR1 as MNHEY and CDR2 as SMNVEV (reference sequence). The CDR3 DNA follows: TGTGCCAGCAGTTTACAGGGTAGCTCCTACAATGAGCAGTTCTTC. It codes for CASSLQGSSYNEQFF.

This clone was observed a single time. The CDR3 is CASSLGQGYEKLFF. The CDR3 DNA sequence: TGTGCCAGCAGCTTGGGCCAGGGATATGAAAAACTGTTTTTT. The chain is built from TRBV5-4 and TRBJ1-4, with TRBD1 as a possible D gene (5 bases). V was pared by 0 bases and J by 6 bases, with 9 bases between. Germline V gene sequence: CDR1 SGHNT, CDR2 YYREEE (reference sequence). The CDR3 totals 14 residues.

This chain uses TRBV12-5 with TRBJ2-7, with 11 bases aligning to TRBD2. The CDR3 sequence is 16 residues long. Germline V gives CDR1 LGHNT, CDR2 FRNRAP. V shed 1 base, J shed 0 bases, and the junction held 2 bases outside the gene matches. The CDR3 protein is CASGLDTSGGSYEQYF. Here the CDR3 DNA reads TGTGCTAGTGGTTTGGATACTAGCGGGGGCTCCTACGAGCAGTACTTC.

This rearrangement joins TRBV11-2 to TRBJ1-5; D is perhaps TRBD1 (5 bases). Germline V gives CDR1 SGHAT, CDR2 FQNNGV. CDR3 size: 16 residues. Deletions cut 4 bases from V and 2 bases from J, with 15 bases between. CDR3: CASSSPGGIGNQPQHF. CDR3 coding DNA: TGTGCCAGCAGCTCCCCCGGGGGTATTGGCAATCAGCCCCAGCATTTT. Variable domain in full (rest from reference TRBV11-2 and TRBJ1-5): EAGVAQSPRYKIIEKRQSVAFWCNPISGHATLYWYQQILGQGPKLLIQFQNNGVVDDSQLPKDRFSAERLKGVDSTLKIQPAKLEDSAVYLCASSSPGGIGNQPQHFGDGTRLSIL.

The rearrangement uses TRBV4-3 and TRBJ2-1, with TRBD2 matching 10 bases. Germline-derived CDR1 and CDR2 are LGHNA and YSLEER. The CDR3 has 17 residues. J lost 8 bases, V lost 0 bases, and 10 bases had no gene match. CDR3 bases: TGCGCCAGCAGCCAAGATGCGGTAGCTAGCGGGAGCGATGAGCAGTTCTTC. It codes for CASSQDAVASGSDEQFF.

The sample holds one count of this clone. The chain joins TRBV7-9 to TRBJ2-1; D call uncertain. Germline V gene data show CDR1 as SEHNR and CDR2 as FQNEAQ (reference sequence). CDR3 size: 15 residues. V lost 6 bases and J lost 6, with 18 bases in between. Here the CDR3 reads CASRTSRVPGNEQFF. The CDR3 DNA is TGTGCCAGCAGGACCAGCCGGGTCCCGGGCAATGAGCAGTTCTTC.

The rearrangement links TRBV4-1 to TRBJ2-5; 10 bases line up with TRBD2. Germline V gene lookup returns CDR1 MGHRA and CDR2 YSYEKL. V dropped 4 bases and J dropped 3; count of bases not matched to a gene: 2. The CDR3 runs to 14 residues. CDR3 nucleotides: TGCGCCAGCAGCCTAGGACTAGCGGAAGAGACCCAGTACTTC. Amino acids: CASSLGLAEETQYF.

This clone was found once. This chain joins TRBV25-1 and TRBJ1-3; possibly TRBD1 for D (5 bases). Trimming left V 10 bases short and J 2 bases short, with 12 bases between. The CDR3 length is 13 residues. Germline CDR1 MGHDK, CDR2 SYGVNS. The CDR3 bases are TGTGCCACCGCCACGGACACTGGAAACACCATATATTTT. This gives the protein CATATDTGNTIYF. Combining the CDR3 with reference TRBV25-1 and TRBJ1-3 gives the whole variable domain EADIYQTPRYLVIGTGKKITLECSQTMGHDKMYWYQQDPGMELHLIHYSYGVNSTEKGDLSSESTVSRIRTEHFPLTLESARPSHTSQYLCATATDTGNTIYFGEGSWLTVV.

V gene TRBV9 combines with J gene TRBJ2-7, with D perhaps TRBD1 (6 bases). This CDR3 region has 17 residues. Germline assignment: CDR1 SGDLS and CDR2 YYNGEE. Trimming shortened V by 3 bases and J by 0 bases, and 19 bases separated the two germline ends. The CDR3 nucleotides are TGTGCCAGCAGCGGAAAACAGGGCGTACTAAGCTCCTACGAGCAGTACTTC. Translation gives CASSGKQGVLSSYEQYF.

The V and J genes are TRBV19 and TRBJ2-7; D may be TRBD1 (5 bases). The CDR3 is 16 residues long. Between the trimmed V and J ends, which lost 6 bases and 3 bases, there was a span of 21 bases. Germline CDR1 reads LNHDA; CDR2 reads SQIVND (reference sequence). The CDR3 DNA is TGTGCCAGTAGGACCGACCACAGGAGCTACTACTACGAGCAGTACTTC. It specifies CASRTDHRSYYYEQYF. Full variable domain (outside the CDR3, taken from reference TRBV19 and TRBJ2-7): DGGITQSPKYLFRKEGQNVTLSCEQNLNHDAMYWYRQDPGQGLRLIYYSQIVNDFQKGDIAEGYSVSREKKESFPLTVTSAQKNPTAFYLCASRTDHRSYYYEQYFGPGTRLTVT.

In the case of this clone: The same CDR3 also results from other DNA sequences found in this sample. The CDR3 reads CASSLDSLYGYTF. CDR3 bases: TGTGCCAGCAGCTTAGACAGTCTCTATGGCTACACCTTC. This chain links TRBV7-2 with TRBJ1-2; D remains unclear. The CDR3 loop spans 13 amino acids. V was cut by 1 base and J by 4 bases, with 7 bases left in between. CDR1 SGHTA and CDR2 FQGNSA come from the germline V gene.

This sequence joins TRBV6-5 and TRBJ1-1, with TRBD1 as a possible D gene (5 bases). The CDR3 extends over 15 amino acids. V lost 7 bases, J lost 1 base, and 16 bases lay in between. Germline lookup yields CDR1 MNHEY and CDR2 SVGAGI. CDR3 region: CASILNPDRNTEAFF. DNA of the CDR3: TGTGCCAGCATTCTAAACCCCGACAGGAACACTGAAGCTTTCTTT.

This rearrangement joins TRBV18 to TRBJ1-1; TRBD1 is a possible D gene (6 bases). The V end lost 3 bases, the J end lost 7 bases, and 12 bases lay between the germline ends. Germline loops: CDR1 KGHSH, CDR2 LQKENI. The CDR3 length is 13 residues. As DNA, the CDR3 is TGTGCCAGCTCACCTTCGGACAGTCGTGAAGCTTTCTTT. Translating gives CASSPSDSREAFF.

The V and J genes are TRBV2 and TRBJ2-3, with 9 bases aligning to TRBD2. Unmatched junction bases numbered 9, after V lost 5 bases and J lost 9 bases. Per the germline V gene, CDR1 is SNHLY and CDR2 is FYNNEI. The CDR3 consists of 14 residues. As DNA, the CDR3 is TGTGCCAGCAGTCCCCCCCTAGCGGGAAGAACGCAGTATTTT. Translating gives CASSPPLAGRTQYF.